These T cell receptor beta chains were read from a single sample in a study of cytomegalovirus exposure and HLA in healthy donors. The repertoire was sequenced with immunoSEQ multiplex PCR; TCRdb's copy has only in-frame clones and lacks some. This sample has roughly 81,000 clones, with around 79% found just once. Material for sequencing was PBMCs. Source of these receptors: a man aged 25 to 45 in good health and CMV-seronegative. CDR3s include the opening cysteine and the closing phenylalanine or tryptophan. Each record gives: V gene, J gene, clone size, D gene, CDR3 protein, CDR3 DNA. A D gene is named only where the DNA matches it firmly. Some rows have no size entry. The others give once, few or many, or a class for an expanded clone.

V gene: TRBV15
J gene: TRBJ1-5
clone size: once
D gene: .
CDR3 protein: CATSRDLYQPQHF
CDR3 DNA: TGTGCCACCAGCAGAGATCTCTATCAGCCCCAGCATTTT

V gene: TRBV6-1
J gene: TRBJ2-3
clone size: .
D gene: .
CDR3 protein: CASSATRADTQYF
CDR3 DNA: TGTGCCAGCAGTGCGACTAGGGCAGATACGCAGTATTTT

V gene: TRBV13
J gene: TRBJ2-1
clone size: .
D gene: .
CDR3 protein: CASSLGSSPRVPFF
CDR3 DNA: TGTGCCAGCAGCTTAGGGTCTAGCCCCCGCGTCCCATTCTTC

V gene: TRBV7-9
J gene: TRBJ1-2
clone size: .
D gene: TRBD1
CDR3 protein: CASSVPGQQSGYPF
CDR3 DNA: TGTGCCAGCAGCGTACCGGGACAGCAAAGCGGCTACCCCTTC

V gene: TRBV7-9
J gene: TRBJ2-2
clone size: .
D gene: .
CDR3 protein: CASSSEGGRIGELFF
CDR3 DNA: TGTGCCAGCAGCTCAGAGGGCGGGCGTATCGGGGAGCTGTTTTTT

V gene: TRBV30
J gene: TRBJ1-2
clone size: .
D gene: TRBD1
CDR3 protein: CAWSETGQGFGILRPNYGYTF
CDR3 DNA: TGTGCCTGGAGTGAAACGGGACAGGGTTTCGGGATCCTCCGGCCTAACTATGGCTACACCTTC

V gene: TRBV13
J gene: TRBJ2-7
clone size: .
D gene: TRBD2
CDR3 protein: CASGRSSGGAGYEQYF
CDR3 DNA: TGTGCCAGCGGCCGTTCTAGCGGGGGGGCCGGTTACGAGCAGTACTTC

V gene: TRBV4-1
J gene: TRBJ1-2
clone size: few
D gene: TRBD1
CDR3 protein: CASSQQTGNYGYTF
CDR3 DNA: TGCGCCAGCAGCCAGCAGACAGGGAACTATGGCTACACCTTC

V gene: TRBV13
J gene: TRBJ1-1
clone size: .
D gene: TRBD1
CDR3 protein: CASSSRGRMDTEAFF
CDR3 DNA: TGTGCCAGCAGCTCCAGGGGGCGCATGGACACTGAAGCTTTCTTT

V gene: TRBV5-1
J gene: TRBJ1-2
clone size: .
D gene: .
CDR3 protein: CASSFDLSRTNYGYTF
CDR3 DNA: TGCGCCAGCAGCTTCGACTTATCGCGTACTAACTATGGCTACACCTTC

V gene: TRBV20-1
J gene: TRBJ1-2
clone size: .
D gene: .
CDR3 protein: CSSYRQGYTF
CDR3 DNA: TGCAGTTCATATAGACAGGGCTACACCTTC

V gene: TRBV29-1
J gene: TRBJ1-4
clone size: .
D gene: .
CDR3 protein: CSVVGQFFEKLFF
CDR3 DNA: TGCAGCGTTGTTGGGCAATTTTTTGAAAAACTGTTTTTT

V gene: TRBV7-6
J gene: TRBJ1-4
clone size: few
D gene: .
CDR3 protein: CASTPQGHEKLFF
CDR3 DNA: TGTGCCAGCACCCCACAGGGCCATGAAAAACTGTTTTTT

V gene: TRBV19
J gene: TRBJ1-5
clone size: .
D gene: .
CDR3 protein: CASSIRGSAQHF
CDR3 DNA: TGTGCCAGTAGTATAAGAGGATCGGCCCAGCATTTT

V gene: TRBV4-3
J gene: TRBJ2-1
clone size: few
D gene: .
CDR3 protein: CASSQDLVLNSGPNEQFF
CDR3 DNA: TGCGCCAGCAGCCAAGACCTAGTGTTAAATAGCGGACCAAATGAGCAGTTCTTC

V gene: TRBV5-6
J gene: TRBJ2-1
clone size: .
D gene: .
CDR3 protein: CASSDRSPLSHEQFF
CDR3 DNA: TGTGCCAGCAGCGACAGGAGTCCCCTGTCCCATGAGCAGTTCTTC

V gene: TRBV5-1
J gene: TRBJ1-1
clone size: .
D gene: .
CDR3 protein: CASSSGMNTEAFF
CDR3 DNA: TGCGCCAGCAGCTCAGGCATGAACACTGAAGCTTTCTTT

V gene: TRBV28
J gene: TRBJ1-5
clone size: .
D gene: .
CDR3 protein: CASGGGGNRPQHF
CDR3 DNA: TGTGCCAGCGGAGGGGGGGGCAATCGGCCCCAGCATTTT

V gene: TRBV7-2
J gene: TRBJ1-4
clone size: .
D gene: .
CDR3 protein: CASSLAGPQTNEKLFF
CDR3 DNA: TGTGCCAGCAGCCTTGCGGGGCCCCAAACTAATGAAAAACTGTTTTTT

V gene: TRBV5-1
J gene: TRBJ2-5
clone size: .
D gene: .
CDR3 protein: CASTPTRVNKETQYF
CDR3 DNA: TGCGCCAGCACCCCGACGCGGGTGAACAAAGAGACCCAGTACTTC

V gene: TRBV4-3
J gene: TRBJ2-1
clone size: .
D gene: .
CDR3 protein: CASSQDGAYNEQFF
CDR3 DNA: TGCGCCAGCAGCCAAGACGGGGCCTACAATGAGCAGTTCTTC

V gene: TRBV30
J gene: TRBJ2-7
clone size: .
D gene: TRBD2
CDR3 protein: CAWRSGVRYEQYF
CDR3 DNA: TGTGCCTGGCGAAGCGGGGTCCGCTACGAGCAGTACTTC

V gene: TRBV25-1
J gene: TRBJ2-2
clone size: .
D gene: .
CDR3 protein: CASSSGTHTGELFF
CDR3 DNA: TGTGCCAGCAGTTCCGGGACTCACACCGGGGAGCTGTTTTTT

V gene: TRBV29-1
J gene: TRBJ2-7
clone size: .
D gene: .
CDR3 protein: CSVRTTTYEQYF
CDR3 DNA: TGCAGCGTTAGGACGACTACCTACGAGCAGTACTTC

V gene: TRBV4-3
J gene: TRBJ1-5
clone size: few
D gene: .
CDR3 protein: CALPPDPAGINQPQHF
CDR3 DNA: TGCGCCCTTCCTCCGGACCCAGCAGGGATCAATCAGCCCCAGCATTTT

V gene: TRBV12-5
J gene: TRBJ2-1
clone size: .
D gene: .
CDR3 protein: CASGLAGGWREQFF
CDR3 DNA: TGTGCTAGTGGTTTGGCCGGGGGATGGCGTGAGCAGTTCTTC

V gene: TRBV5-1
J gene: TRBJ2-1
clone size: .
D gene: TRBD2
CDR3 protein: CASSSPSGSSYNEQFF
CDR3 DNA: TGCGCCAGCAGTTCGCCGAGCGGGAGCTCCTACAATGAGCAGTTCTTC

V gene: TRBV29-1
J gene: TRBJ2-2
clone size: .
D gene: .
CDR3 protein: CSVASPRTNTGELFF
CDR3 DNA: TGCAGCGTTGCATCCCCTAGAACCAACACCGGGGAGCTGTTTTTT

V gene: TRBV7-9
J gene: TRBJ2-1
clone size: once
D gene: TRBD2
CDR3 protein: CASSSSTSGRKNNEQFF
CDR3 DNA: TGTGCCAGCAGCTCGTCGACTAGCGGGAGGAAGAACAATGAGCAGTTCTTC

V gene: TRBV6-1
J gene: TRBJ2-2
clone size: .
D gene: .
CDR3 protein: CASSENRVGGELFF
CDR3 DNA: TGTGCCAGCAGTGAAAACAGGGTAGGCGGGGAGCTGTTTTTT

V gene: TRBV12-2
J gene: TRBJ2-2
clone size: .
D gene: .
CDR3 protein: CASRYQGLAVCANTGELFF
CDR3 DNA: TGTGCAAGTCGCTATCAGGGACTAGCGGTTTGCGCGAACACCGGGGAGCTGTTTTTT

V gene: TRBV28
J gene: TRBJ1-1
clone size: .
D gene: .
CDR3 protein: CASGGGPGTEAFF
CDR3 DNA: TGTGCCAGCGGGGGGGGGCCTGGGACTGAAGCTTTCTTT

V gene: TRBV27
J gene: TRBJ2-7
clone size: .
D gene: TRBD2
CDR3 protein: CASSLIETSGFPYEQYF
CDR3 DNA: TGTGCCAGCAGTTTAATAGAGACTAGCGGGTTTCCCTACGAGCAGTACTTC